This T cell receptor beta chain appears in the sequencing data of a study of OX40 agonist ivuxolimab in advanced cancers. Study background: Those treated in dose escalation had hepatocellular carcinoma, melanoma, renal cell cancer or head and neck cancer.

With regard to this clone: Its antigen remains unidentified.

Regarding the study as a whole: CD8+ T cells were the subset that, on average, had more expanded clones than CD4+.

Germline V gene data show CDR1 as LGHNA and CDR2 as YSLEER. V lost 1 base, J lost 4 bases, and 5 bases stayed unmatched. CDR3 size: 15 residues. The protocol was immunoSEQ multiplex PCR, while the TCRdb copy is restricted to in-frame clones and leaves out a portion. The table has approximately 50,000 clones, approximately 80% seen once. This clonotype was sampled from an adult with an advanced solid tumor such as melanoma, head and neck, liver or kidney cancer. J is TRBJ1-2 and V is TRBV4-3; 8 nucleotides match TRBD1. The starting material was CD4+ or CD8+ T cells sorted from blood, obtained in a trial of the OX40 agonist ivuxolimab. The CDR3 nucleotides read TGCGCCAGCAGCCAAGGGCAGGGGGCGGCCTATGGCTACACCTTC. Encoded protein: CASSQGQGAAYGYTF.